One and the same sample provided the 4 T cell receptor beta chains below, sequenced in a study of identical twins. Each CDR3 protein is one row after TCRdb ran MiXCR on the 5' RACE reads. The sample includes 450,000 to 600,000 distinct CDR3 sequences, approximately 20% of them seen just once. The data were also submitted as part of a second study, on yellow fever vaccine responses in identical twins.

Material for sequencing was CD4+ T cells sorted from blood. These receptors were obtained from a woman under 30 in good health.

The J gene is TRBJ2-3, the V gene TRBV10-3; D ambiguous. V lost 4 bases, J lost 0 bases, and 5 bases lay in between. Germline V gene data show CDR1 as ENHRY and CDR2 as SYGVKD. The CDR3 is 13 amino acids. The CDR3 DNA reads TGTGCCATCAGTGGGTGGAGCACAGATACGCAGTATTTT. Amino acids: CAISGWSTDTQYF.

This clonotype was picked up a small number of times. This chain joins TRBV20-1 and TRBJ2-7; no firm D call. V was cut by 6 bases and J by 2 bases, with 14 bases left in between. Germline V gene data show CDR1 as DFQATT and CDR2 as SNEGSKA (reference sequence). The CDR3 runs 13 residues. In DNA form, the CDR3 reads TGCAGTGCCAGCTTCCCGAATACCTACGAGCAGTACTTC. It encodes CSASFPNTYEQYF.

The chain is built from TRBV27 and TRBJ2-7, with no clear D. Looked up from germline, CDR1 is MNHEY and CDR2 is SMNVEV (reference sequence). V lost 11 bases and J 2 bases, leaving 13 bases between the germline ends. The CDR3 sequence is 12 residues long. DNA for the CDR3: TGTGCCCTTACCAATATAACCTACGAGCAGTACTTC. It yields the protein CALTNITYEQYF.

V usage is TRBV7-8 and J usage is TRBJ1-5; no firm D call. V was pared by 2 bases and J by 2 bases, with 16 bases between. Germline CDR1 is SGHVS and CDR2 is FQNEAQ. The CDR3 is 17 amino acids. This CDR3 reads CASSLIRTMKGNQPQHF. The CDR3 nucleotides read TGTGCCAGCAGCTTAATAAGGACCATGAAGGGCAATCAGCCCCAGCATTTT.